Given below is one TCR beta chain in context. Its antigen is not known. Since a much larger clone is just one base distant, this may be a read error. RNA transcripts were the template for amplifying TCR beta CDR3 regions. During a first-round RT-PCR of the TCR CDR3, the HTBI primer set was used. A single record per CDR3 protein comes from TCRdb applying MiXCR to the multiplex PCR reads. Of 500,000 to 650,000 distinct CDR3 sequences in the sample, about 20% are singletons; the top ten hold roughly 47%. CDR1 is GTSNPN, CDR2 SVGIG, per germline (reference sequence). There are 13 residues in the CDR3. Trimming removed 2 bases at V and 7 bases at J, with 14 bases between. This sample stems from a study of T cells in Graves' hyperthyroidism and ophthalmopathy. Study conclusions and caveats: Blood also held most thyroid clonotypes expanded beyond 0.001. The model forecast ophthalmopathy, anticipating it by a median around 6.5 months before onset.

Sequences were obtained from blood. The V and J genes are TRBV30 and TRBJ1-2; D is undetermined. This TCR was sampled from a man between 35 and 55 years old with Graves' ophthalmopathy. CDR3: CAWSPTGGFGYTF. CDR3 in DNA: TGTGCCTGGAGTCCGACGGGCGGCTTTGGCTACACCTTC.